Listed below are T cell receptor beta chains from one sample, sequenced in a study of T-cell reconstitution after alpha-beta-depleted transplantation in children. From the PCR reads, TCRdb called clonotypes with MiXCR, one entry per CDR3 protein. This table has nearly 400,000 distinct CDR3 sequences, approximately 20% appearing once. This specimen was PBMCs from the stem cell graft donor, taken from the stem cell graft. Receptor source: a human donor who donated a stem cell graft to a child with acute myeloid leukemia. Both conserved end residues are part of each CDR3. D genes are given only for firm matches. The listing skips clone size in some rows; elsewhere it reads once, few, many or a size class.

>TRBV24-1|TRBJ2-1|TRBD1|NA
TGTGCCACCAGTGATTTGGCCGGGACAGGGGCCGGTGAGCAGTTCTTC
CATSDLAGTGAGEQFF
>TRBV9|TRBJ2-2|NA|NA
TGTGCCAGCAGCGCAAACGCCGGGGAGCTGTTTTTT
CASSANAGELFF
>TRBV2|TRBJ2-7|NA|few
TGTGCCAGCGCCGTGGTAGGCAACTACGAGCAGTACTTC
CASAVVGNYEQYF
>TRBV15|TRBJ1-5|NA|few
TGTGCCACCAGCTGGGGCACCCCGGGCCATCAGCCCCAGCATTTT
CATSWGTPGHQPQHF
>TRBV12-3/TRBV12-4|TRBJ2-1|TRBD2|many
TGTGCCAGCAGTTTCGCCTCTAGCGGTTACAATGAGCAGTTCTTC
CASSFASSGYNEQFF
>TRBV15|TRBJ2-5|NA|NA
TGTGCCACCAGCAGAGATGGGGGTTACGGGACCCAGTACTTC
CATSRDGGYGTQYF
>TRBV29-1|TRBJ2-7|NA|once
TGCAGCGTTGAATCCCAGGGGAGCACCTACGAGCAGTACTTC
CSVESQGSTYEQYF
>TRBV19|TRBJ2-1|TRBD2|many
TGTGCCAGTAGAGAGCTAGCGGGAGCCTACAATGAGCAGTTCTTC
CASRELAGAYNEQFF
>TRBV20-1|TRBJ2-1|TRBD2|few
TGCAGTGCTAGAGGGACTAGCAACCGGTACAATGAGCAGTTCTTC
CSARGTSNRYNEQFF
>TRBV12-3/TRBV12-4|TRBJ1-1|NA|NA
TGTGCCAGCAGCCTAGCCCCCACAGGGACTGAAGCTTTCTTT
CASSLAPTGTEAFF
>TRBV20-1|TRBJ2-7|TRBD1|few
TGCAGTGCTAGAGAACCGGGACAGGGGAACTACGAGCAGTACTTC
CSAREPGQGNYEQYF
>TRBV20-1|TRBJ2-1|NA|few
TGCAGTGCTAGAGATCCGGGGGTCGATGAGCAGTTCTTC
CSARDPGVDEQFF
>TRBV20-1|TRBJ1-5|TRBD1|many
TGCAGTGCTAGGGCTGGACAGGGGAAACAGCCCCAGCATTTT
CSARAGQGKQPQHF
>TRBV20-1|TRBJ2-2|TRBD2|few
TGCAGTGCTCGACGACTAGCGGGAGGGCCCAGCGGGGAGCTGTTTTTT
CSARRLAGGPSGELFF